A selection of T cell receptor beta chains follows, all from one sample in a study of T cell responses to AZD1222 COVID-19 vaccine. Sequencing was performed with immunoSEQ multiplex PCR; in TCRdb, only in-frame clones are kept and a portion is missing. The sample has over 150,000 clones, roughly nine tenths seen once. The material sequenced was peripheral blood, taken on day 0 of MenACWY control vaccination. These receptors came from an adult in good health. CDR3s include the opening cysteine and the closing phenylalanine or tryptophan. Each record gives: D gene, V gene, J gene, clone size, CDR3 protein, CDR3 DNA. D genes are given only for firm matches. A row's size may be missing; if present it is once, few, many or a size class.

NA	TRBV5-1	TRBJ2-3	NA	CASHINGVIPTDTQYF	TGCGCCAGCCACATTAACGGAGTGATACCCACAGATACGCAGTATTTT
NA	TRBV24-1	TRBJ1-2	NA	CATSDLGGSYGYTF	TGTGCCACCAGTGATTTGGGAGGGAGCTATGGCTACACCTTC
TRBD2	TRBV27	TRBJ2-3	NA	CASSLSGGYADTQYF	TGTGCCAGCAGTTTAAGCGGGGGTTACGCAGATACGCAGTATTTT
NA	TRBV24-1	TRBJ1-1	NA	CATRFGDEAFF	TGTGCCACCAGGTTTGGGGATGAAGCTTTCTTT
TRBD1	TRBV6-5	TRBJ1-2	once	CASRGTATNYGYTF	TGTGCCAGCAGGGGGACAGCAACTAACTATGGCTACACCTTC
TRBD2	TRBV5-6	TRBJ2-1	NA	CASSWGIGTSGRAYNEQFF	TGTGCCAGCAGCTGGGGTATCGGGACTAGCGGGCGGGCCTACAATGAGCAGTTCTTC
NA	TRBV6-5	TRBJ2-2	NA	CASSRGAAGELFF	TGTGCCAGCAGCCGTGGGGCAGCCGGGGAGCTGTTTTTT
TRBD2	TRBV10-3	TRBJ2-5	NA	CAISPAREGRGETQYF	TGTGCCATCAGCCCAGCGAGGGAGGGGAGAGGAGAGACCCAGTACTTC
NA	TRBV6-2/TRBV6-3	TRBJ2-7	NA	CASSYSWLGQTTYEQYF	TGTGCCAGCAGTTACTCGTGGCTGGGACAAACAACCTACGAGCAGTACTTC
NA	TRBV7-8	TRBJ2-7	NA	CASSSRTDSYEQYF	TGTGCCAGCAGCTCACGGACAGACTCCTACGAGCAGTACTTC
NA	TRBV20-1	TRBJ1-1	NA	CSARARTSAFF	TGCAGTGCTAGAGCTAGGACGTCTGCTTTCTTT
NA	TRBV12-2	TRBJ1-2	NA	CASRLAYLLRDRGYTF	TGTGCAAGTCGCTTAGCGTACCTTTTGAGGGACCGTGGCTACACCTTC
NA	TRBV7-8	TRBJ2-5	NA	CASSLGLPVGTFETQYF	TGTGCCAGCAGCTTAGGTCTCCCCGTCGGCACCTTTGAGACCCAGTACTTC
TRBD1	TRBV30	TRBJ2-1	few	CAWRDRVEQFF	TGTGCCTGGCGTGACAGGGTTGAGCAGTTCTTC
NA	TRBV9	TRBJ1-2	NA	CASSVATDGHANYGYTF	TGTGCCAGCAGCGTAGCTACGGACGGGCACGCTAACTATGGCTACACCTTC
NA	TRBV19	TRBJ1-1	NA	CASSVQGPNTEAFF	TGTGCCAGTAGTGTGCAGGGGCCGAACACTGAAGCTTTCTTT
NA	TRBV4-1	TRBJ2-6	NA	CASSRSKDTISSGANVLTF	TGCGCCAGCAGCCGGAGTAAGGACACAATCAGCTCTGGGGCCAACGTCCTGACTTTC
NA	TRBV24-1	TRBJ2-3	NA	CATSALGQPDTQYF	TGTGCCACCAGTGCCCTAGGACAGCCAGATACGCAGTATTTT
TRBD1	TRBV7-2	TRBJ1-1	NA	CASSLGPTGVYEAFF	TGTGCCAGCAGCTTGGGACCGACAGGGGTCTATGAAGCTTTCTTT
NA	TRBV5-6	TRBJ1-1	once	CASSLGPSTGWDTEAFF	TGTGCCAGCAGCTTGGGGCCGTCGACAGGATGGGACACTGAAGCTTTCTTT
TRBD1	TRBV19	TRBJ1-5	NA	CASTLSGQGYVVQPQHF	TGTGCCAGCACCCTATCGGGACAGGGGTATGTTGTTCAGCCCCAGCATTTT
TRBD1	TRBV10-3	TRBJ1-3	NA	CAISVPQGWSGNTIYF	TGTGCCATCAGTGTACCACAGGGGTGGTCCGGAAACACCATATATTTT
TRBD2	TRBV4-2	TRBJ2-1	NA	CASSQDSLAGFYNEQFF	TGTGCCAGCAGCCAAGATTCGCTAGCGGGATTCTACAATGAGCAGTTCTTC
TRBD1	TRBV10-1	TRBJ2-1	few	CGPGQGGYNEQFF	TGCGGACCGGGACAGGGAGGCTACAATGAGCAGTTCTTC
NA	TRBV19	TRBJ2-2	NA	CASSIIPTGELFF	TGTGCCAGTAGTATTATACCCACCGGGGAGCTGTTTTTT
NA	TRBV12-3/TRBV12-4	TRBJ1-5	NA	CASSRDTYQPQHF	TGTGCCAGCAGTAGGGACACCTATCAGCCCCAGCATTTT
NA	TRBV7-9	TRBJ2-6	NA	CASSYGRDYSGANVLTF	TGTGCCAGCAGCTATGGGCGGGATTACTCTGGGGCCAACGTCCTGACTTTC
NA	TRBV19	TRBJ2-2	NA	CASSQVGSTGELFF	TGTGCCAGTAGCCAGGTCGGATCCACCGGGGAGCTGTTTTTT
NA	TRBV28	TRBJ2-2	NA	CASSSTMTGELFF	TGTGCCAGCAGTTCGACGATGACCGGGGAGCTGTTTTTT
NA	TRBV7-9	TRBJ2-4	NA	CASSSLLLAKNIQYF	TGTGCCAGCAGCTCGCTTCTTCTAGCCAAAAACATTCAGTACTTC
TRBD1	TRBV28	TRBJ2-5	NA	CASSPGTGRGETQYF	TGTGCCAGCAGTCCCGGGACAGGGAGAGGAGAGACCCAGTACTTC
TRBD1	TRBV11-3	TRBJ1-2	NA	CASSLEQGTNYGYTF	TGTGCCAGCAGCTTAGAACAGGGGACTAACTATGGCTACACCTTC
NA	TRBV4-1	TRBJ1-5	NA	CASSLVQGNDQPQHF	TGCGCCAGCAGCCTAGTACAGGGTAACGATCAGCCCCAGCATTTT
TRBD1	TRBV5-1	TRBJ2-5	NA	CASSSNRDRGQETQYF	TGCGCCAGCAGTTCCAACCGGGACAGGGGGCAAGAGACCCAGTACTTC
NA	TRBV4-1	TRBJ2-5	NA	CASSLLGRAQETQYF	TGCGCCAGCAGCCTCCTTGGGCGGGCCCAAGAGACCCAGTACTTC
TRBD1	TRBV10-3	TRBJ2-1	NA	CAISPSDRDNEQFF	TGTGCCATCAGTCCCTCGGACAGGGACAATGAGCAGTTCTTC
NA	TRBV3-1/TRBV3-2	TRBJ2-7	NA	CASSQRGSPSYEQYF	TGTGCCAGCAGCCAAAGAGGATCCCCCTCCTACGAGCAGTACTTC
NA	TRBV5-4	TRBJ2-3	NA	CASSLNVGRALDTQYF	TGTGCCAGCAGCTTGAACGTCGGGCGGGCCCTAGATACGCAGTATTTT
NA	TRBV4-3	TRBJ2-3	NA	CASSQQPGADTQYF	TGCGCCAGCAGCCAACAGCCAGGGGCAGATACGCAGTATTTT
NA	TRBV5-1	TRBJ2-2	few	CASSLDTGWSNTGELFF	TGCGCCAGCAGCTTGGATACAGGCTGGTCGAACACCGGGGAGCTGTTTTTT
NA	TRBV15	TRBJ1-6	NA	CATSRDSDGSPLHF	TGTGCCACCAGCAGAGATTCAGATGGCTCACCCCTCCACTTT
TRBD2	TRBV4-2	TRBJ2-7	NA	CASSQLAGGAYEQYF	TGTGCCAGCAGCCAGCTAGCGGGAGGTGCCTACGAGCAGTACTTC
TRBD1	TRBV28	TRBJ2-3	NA	CASSLRGRFTDTQYF	TGTGCCAGCAGTTTAAGGGGGCGTTTTACAGATACGCAGTATTTT
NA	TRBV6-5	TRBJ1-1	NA	CASSYSRAEGTEAFF	TGTGCCAGCAGTTACTCCCGGGCCGAGGGCACTGAAGCTTTCTTT
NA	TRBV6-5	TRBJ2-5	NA	CASSYPGVGTQYF	TGTGCCAGCAGTTATCCAGGGGTCGGGACCCAGTACTTC
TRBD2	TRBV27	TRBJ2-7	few	CASSLSGRPGGREQYF	TGTGCCAGCAGTTTATCTGGGCGCCCGGGGGGGAGGGAGCAGTACTTC
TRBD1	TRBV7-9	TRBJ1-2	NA	CASSLGQGNGYTF	TGTGCCAGCAGCTTAGGACAGGGAAACGGCTACACCTTC
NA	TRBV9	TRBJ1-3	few	CASSFRDTKLSGNTIYF	TGTGCCAGCAGCTTCCGGGACACAAAACTCTCTGGAAACACCATATATTTT
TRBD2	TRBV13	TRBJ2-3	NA	CASSSGTSGRASGTDTQYF	TGTGCCAGCAGCTCCGGGACTAGCGGGAGGGCCTCGGGCACAGATACGCAGTATTTT
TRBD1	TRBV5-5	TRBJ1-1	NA	CASSLNRGSTEAFF	TGTGCCAGCAGCTTAAACAGGGGAAGCACTGAAGCTTTCTTT
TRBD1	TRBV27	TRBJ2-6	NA	CASSLGRDRGVAGANVLTF	TGTGCCAGCAGTTTAGGGAGGGACAGGGGGGTGGCTGGGGCCAACGTCCTGACTTTC
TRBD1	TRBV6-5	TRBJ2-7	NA	CASTSGTGGYEQYF	TGTGCCAGTACTTCCGGGACAGGGGGCTACGAGCAGTACTTC
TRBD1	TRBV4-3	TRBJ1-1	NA	CASSQSQGGEAFF	TGCGCCAGCAGCCAATCACAGGGGGGGGAAGCTTTCTTT
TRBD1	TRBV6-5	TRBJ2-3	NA	CASSRWTGGADTQYF	TGTGCCAGCAGTCGTTGGACAGGGGGAGCAGATACGCAGTATTTT